These T cell receptor beta chains were read from a single sample in a study of regulatory T cells in long-lasting Graves disease. Each CDR3 protein is one row after TCRdb ran MiXCR on the multiplex PCR reads. Found here are approximately 540,000 distinct CDR3 sequences, around 12% of them singletons; the top ten hold approximately 9%. Separately, the same data were catalogued under a study of T cells in Graves' hyperthyroidism and ophthalmopathy.

The specimen was peripheral blood mononuclear cells (PBMCs), collected at new diagnosis, from a patient treated with antithyroid drugs. The origin of the receptors is a woman between 25 and 40 years old with Graves disease. Each CDR3 is given with its conserved first and last residue. Each record gives: D gene, V gene, CDR3 length, J gene, clone size, CDR3 protein, CDR3 DNA. A D gene is named only where the DNA matches it firmly. Size values are once, few and many counts, or a class for expanded clones, and some rows have none.

>-|TRBV28|12|TRBJ2-5|many
CASSSPTTTQYF
TGTGCCAGCAGCAGCCCCACAACGACCCAGTACTTC
>TRBD1|TRBV7-2|14|TRBJ1-2|many
CASSNTGTVYGYTF
TGTGCCAGCAGCAATACCGGGACAGTCTATGGCTACACCTTC
>TRBD1|TRBV7-9|13|TRBJ2-1|many
CASSLEAVTGSFF
TGTGCCAGCAGCTTAGAGGCCGTGACAGGGAGTTTTTTC
>TRBD1|TRBV28|16|TRBJ2-1|-
CASSYLGQPSYNEQFF
TGTGCCAGCAGTTACTTGGGACAGCCCTCCTACAATGAGCAGTTCTTC
>-|TRBV12-5|11|TRBJ1-2|few
CASGGGGGYTF
TGTGCTAGTGGAGGAGGTGGCGGCTACACCTTC
>TRBD2|TRBV11-2|18|TRBJ2-4|few
CASSSIAGPIEPKNIQYF
TGTGCCAGCAGCTCGATAGCGGGCCCAATAGAGCCCAAAAACATTCAGTACTTC
>-|TRBV7-9|13|TRBJ2-7|many
CASSLLGSYEQYF
TGTGCCAGCAGTTTGTTGGGATCCTACGAGCAGTACTTC
>TRBD1|TRBV7-3|14|TRBJ1-1|many
CASSPSTGGGEAFF
TGTGCCAGCAGCCCATCGACAGGGGGGGGTGAAGCTTTCTTT
>-|TRBV28|15|TRBJ1-1|few
CASSLIRQWGTEAFF
TGTGCCAGCAGTTTAATAAGGCAATGGGGCACTGAAGCTTTCTTT
>TRBD1|TRBV3-1|16|TRBJ2-3|-
CASSYSGQGAADTQYF
TGTGCCAGCAGTTACTCGGGACAGGGGGCCGCAGATACGCAGTATTTT
>TRBD1|TRBV2|14|TRBJ2-5|once
CASSSSGGRETQYF
TGTGCCAGCAGTTCATCAGGGGGCCGGGAGACCCAGTACTTC
>TRBD2|TRBV6-5|15|TRBJ2-7|many
CASSYSSSGRYEQYF
TGTGCCAGCAGTTACTCGTCTAGCGGGAGGTACGAGCAGTACTTC
>-|TRBV5-1|15|TRBJ2-2|-
CASSFGLPNTGELFF
TGCGCCAGCAGCTTTGGGCTACCGAACACCGGGGAGCTGTTTTTT
>-|TRBV27|13|TRBJ2-5|many
CASSRKVQETQYF
TGTGCCAGCAGTCGGAAGGTACAAGAGACCCAGTACTTC
>-|TRBV10-2|12|TRBJ1-1|many
CASTSGNTEAFF
TGTGCCAGCACGAGTGGGAACACTGAAGCTTTCTTT
>TRBD2|TRBV5-6|15|TRBJ2-1|many
CASSHGLASYNEQFF
TGTGCCAGCAGCCATGGACTAGCTTCCTACAATGAGCAGTTCTTC
>-|TRBV3-1|15|TRBJ2-3|many
CASSQAPASTDTQYF
TGTGCCAGCAGCCAAGCCCCTGCTAGCACAGATACGCAGTATTTT
>TRBD1|TRBV20-1|14|TRBJ2-1|many
CSATGTGGRNEQFF
TGCAGTGCAACCGGGACAGGGGGCCGAAATGAGCAGTTCTTC
>-|TRBV25-1|14|TRBJ1-3|many
CASSESGSINTIYF
TGTGCCAGCAGTGAATCCGGGAGCATAAACACCATATATTTT
>-|TRBV13|14|TRBJ1-4|many
CASSSRVANEKLFF
TGTGCCAGCAGTTCCAGGGTTGCTAATGAAAAACTGTTTTTT
>-|TRBV5-1|14|TRBJ2-1|many
CASSLAPNDNEQFF
TGCGCCAGCAGCTTGGCCCCCAACGACAATGAGCAGTTCTTC
>-|TRBV2|14|TRBJ2-5|many
CASSGRTFGETQYF
TGTGCCAGCAGCGGCAGGACCTTTGGAGAGACCCAGTACTTC
>TRBD1|TRBV20-1|14|TRBJ2-7|-
CSARPNRGSHEQYF
TGCAGTGCTAGACCCAACAGGGGGTCCCACGAGCAGTACTTC
>-|TRBV11-3|14|TRBJ1-1|many
CASCGFGTWTEAFF
TGTGCCAGCTGTGGTTTCGGGACATGGACTGAAGCTTTCTTT
>-|TRBV29-1|14|TRBJ2-1|many
CSVEDTGYGNEQFF
TGCAGCGTTGAGGACACAGGGTACGGCAATGAGCAGTTCTTC
>-|TRBV28|14|TRBJ1-5|many
CASSLYEGGQPQHF
TGTGCCAGCAGTTTGTACGAGGGGGGTCAGCCCCAGCATTTT
>-|TRBV20-1|16|TRBJ2-7|many
CSARDEDRAGTYEQYF
TGCAGTGCTAGAGATGAGGATCGAGCGGGTACCTACGAGCAGTACTTC
>TRBD1|TRBV27|16|TRBJ1-5|many
CASRRQGEMGNQPQHF
TGTGCCAGCAGACGACAGGGGGAAATGGGCAATCAGCCCCAGCATTTT
>-|TRBV18|12|TRBJ2-5|many
CASSPQVKTQYF
TGTGCCAGCTCACCACAGGTGAAGACCCAGTACTTC
>TRBD1|TRBV28|15|TRBJ1-2|many
CASSLGQGGNYGYTF
TGTGCCAGCAGTCTCGGACAGGGGGGGAACTATGGCTACACCTTC
>-|TRBV25-1|11|TRBJ2-7|once
CSSSDQYEQYF
TGTTCCAGCAGTGATCAATACGAGCAGTACTTC
>TRBD2|TRBV5-4|15|TRBJ2-7|few
CASSYGLAGYYEQYF
TGTGCCAGCAGCTACGGACTAGCGGGATACTACGAGCAGTACTTC
>TRBD2|TRBV20-1|13|TRBJ2-7|many
CSAPTSGMYEQYF
TGCAGTGCCCCGACTAGCGGGATGTACGAGCAGTACTTC
>-|TRBV6-1|13|TRBJ2-7|few
CASSPLFPYEQYF
TGTGCCAGCAGTCCGTTGTTCCCCTACGAGCAGTACTTC
>TRBD2|TRBV2|14|TRBJ2-3|many
CASKASGSSDTQYF
TGTGCCAGCAAGGCTAGCGGGAGCTCAGATACGCAGTATTTT
>-|TRBV5-1|14|TRBJ2-3|many
CASGRAAHTDTQYF
TGCGCCAGCGGAAGGGCAGCACACACAGATACGCAGTATTTT
>TRBD2|TRBV27|17|TRBJ2-3|many
CARRGLAGGRCTDTQYF
TGTGCCAGGCGAGGACTAGCGGGAGGCCGATGCACAGATACGCAGTATTTT
>TRBD2|TRBV6-1|18|TRBJ2-2|many
CASREETLAGGFTGELFF
TGTGCCAGCAGAGAAGAGACACTAGCGGGAGGATTCACCGGGGAGCTGTTTTTT
>-|TRBV2|15|TRBJ2-7|many
CASSEAPRGRNEQYF
TGTGCCAGCAGTGAAGCACCCCGCGGCCGGAACGAGCAGTACTTC
>TRBD1|TRBV20-1|17|TRBJ1-4|few
CSASNPGTGESNEKLFF
TGCAGTGCTTCAAATCCCGGGACAGGGGAATCTAATGAAAAACTGTTTTTT
>-|TRBV20-1|14|TRBJ1-1|many
CSARTSLMNTEAFF
TGCAGTGCCAGGACCTCCCTAATGAACACTGAAGCTTTCTTT
>TRBD1|TRBV3-1|15|TRBJ2-7|many
CASSPGTGISYEQYF
TGTGCCAGCAGCCCAGGGACAGGTATCTCCTACGAGCAGTACTTC
>TRBD2|TRBV7-8|17|TRBJ2-2|few
CASSSRTSGPNTGELFF
TGTGCCAGCAGCTCCCGGACTAGCGGGCCGAACACCGGGGAGCTGTTTTTT
>-|TRBV7-9|16|TRBJ2-5|-
CASGRRWTRLEETQYF
TGTGCCAGCGGCCGGAGATGGACTCGGCTGGAAGAGACCCAGTACTTC
>TRBD1|TRBV27|16|TRBJ2-4|many
CASSPAPTGVKNIQYF
TGTGCCAGCAGTCCCGCCCCGACAGGGGTCAAAAACATTCAGTACTTC
>-|TRBV30|14|TRBJ1-5|many
CAWSATVSNQPQHF
TGTGCCTGGAGTGCGACAGTTAGCAATCAGCCCCAGCATTTT
>-|TRBV7-2|14|TRBJ2-7|many
CASSFFSPAYEQYF
TGTGCCAGCAGCTTTTTTTCCCCGGCCTACGAGCAGTACTTC
>TRBD1|TRBV5-1|15|TRBJ1-2|many
CASSQTTGADYGYTF
TGCGCCAGCAGCCAAACGACAGGGGCGGACTATGGCTACACCTTC
>TRBD2|TRBV7-9|15|TRBJ2-3|many
CASSSLGLVTDTQYF
TGTGCCAGCAGCTCCCTTGGACTAGTCACAGATACGCAGTATTTT
>-|TRBV28|17|TRBJ2-2|many
CASSPGRGTLNTGELFF
TGTGCCAGCAGCCCTGGAAGGGGGACACTGAACACCGGGGAGCTGTTTTTT
>TRBD1|TRBV9|16|TRBJ2-2|-
CASSARTGGNTGELFF
TGTGCCAGCAGCGCTCGGACAGGGGGCAACACCGGGGAGCTGTTTTTT
>-|TRBV5-5|16|TRBJ1-4|many
CASSLPPGRGNEKLFF
TGTGCCAGCAGCCTGCCACCAGGGCGCGGTAATGAAAAACTGTTTTTT
>-|TRBV7-9|14|TRBJ1-2|few
CASSPSGGSYGYTF
TGTGCCAGCAGCCCAAGTGGGGGTAGCTATGGCTACACCTTC
>-|TRBV27|16|TRBJ1-5|many
CASSPIYPRDNQPQHF
TGTGCCAGCAGTCCCATATACCCCAGGGATAATCAGCCCCAGCATTTT
>TRBD1|TRBV5-6|15|TRBJ1-2|-
CASSLGQGDFYGYTF
TGTGCCAGCAGCTTGGGACAGGGAGACTTTTATGGCTACACCTTC